The clone carrying this TCR beta chain was seen a handful of times. Its target is unknown. This sample is part of a study of post-analysis software for immune sequencing data. Study-wide background: The courses of disease that were included comprised relapsing-remitting, secondary progressive and progressive-relapsing multiple sclerosis.

Regarding the study as a whole: Controls showed significantly higher normalized Chao1 diversity than did multiple sclerosis patients. Samples sharing a preparation batch grouped tightly together when assessed by F measure. TRBV5-6, TRBV5-1 and TRBV20-1 were among a few TRBV segments more frequent in patients than controls.

Unique molecular identifiers were carried by the TCR beta cDNA libraries. A population of roughly 1 to 11 million T cells gave rise to roughly 0.5 million cDNA molecules. TCRdb reanalysed the PCR reads using MiXCR and keeps one entry per CDR3 protein. The data contain fewer than 850,000 distinct CDR3 sequences, roughly 27% of them singletons. J gave up 7 bases and V 3 bases, and 7 bases lay outside the gene matches. This CDR3 contains 14 residues. The germline CDR1 and CDR2 sequences are SQVTM and ANQGSEA. The chain couples TRBV29-1 to TRBJ1-4, with TRBD1 identical over 8 bases. The clonotype comes from a girl under 18 with multiple sclerosis. The sequencing input was blood. The CDR3 loop is CSVDSDRAPEKLFF. The CDR3 region has the DNA TGCAGCGTTGATTCGGACAGGGCCCCTGAAAAACTGTTTTTT.